The subject of this entry is one TCR beta chain. The data belong to a study of blood T cell repertoires in COVID-19. In the source study's methods: Reference gene primer amplification yielded estimated nucleated cell counts. The protocol was immunoSEQ multiplex PCR, while the TCRdb copy is restricted to in-frame clones and leaves out a portion. V and J calls and clone size come straight from that table; D and trimming were deduced from the DNA. The sample has 120,000 to 150,000 clones; more than 75% are singletons. V lost 2 bases, J lost 0 bases, and 13 bases lay in between. This CDR3 is 16 amino acids long. Looked up from germline, CDR1 is SGDLS and CDR2 is YYNGEE.

The origin of this receptor is a human donor in a cohort sampled during active COVID-19. This rearrangement joins TRBV9 to TRBJ2-3, with D perhaps matching TRBD1 (6 bases). Sequenced sample: peripheral blood. CDR3 coding DNA: TGTGCCAGCAGCGTCGGTGACAGGCCTAGCACAGATACGCAGTATTTT. Protein: CASSVGDRPSTDTQYF.